This entry features one TCR beta chain sequence. This sample was included in a study of blood T cell repertoires in COVID-19. As for the study in general: T cells, B-cell-depleted T cells, or PBMCs supplied cDNA or gDNA.

In the original workflow: Amplification of reference gene primers was used by the study to estimate nucleated cell counts. The assay was immunoSEQ multiplex PCR, and TCRdb's table has in-frame clones only and misses some. D and trimming were read from the DNA, whereas the V and J calls and clone size are those reported in that table. This table holds 120,000 or so clones, around 88% found once. Trimming removed 5 bases from V and 10 bases from J; junction bases left unmatched: 6. CDR3 length: 14 residues. CDR1 and CDR2 from the germline V gene are LGHDT and YNNKEL (reference sequence). The J gene is TRBJ1-6, the V gene TRBV3-1 (or the pseudogene TRBV3-2); 9 positions match TRBD1. The sample taken for sequencing was peripheral blood. This clonotype was obtained from a man older than 75 with active or convalescent COVID-19. The CDR3 DNA follows: TGTGCCAGCAGCTCGGACAGGGGTGGCTCACCCCTCCACTTT. This gives the protein CASSSDRGGSPLHF.